This TCR beta chain originates from a study of blood T cell repertoires in COVID-19. About the research overall: The study drew acute and convalescent COVID-19 samples from the United States, Italy and Spain. In each case, the material was cDNA or gDNA derived from T cells, B-cell-depleted T cells, or PBMCs.

The CDR3 is 12 residues long. Germline V gene sequence: CDR1 SGHDT, CDR2 YYEEEE. V lost 2 bases and J lost 4, with 7 bases in between. This clone appeared a single time. Sequencing was performed with immunoSEQ multiplex PCR; in TCRdb, only in-frame clones are kept and a portion is missing. The sample contains 160,000 or so clones, less than 90% of which appear only once. The sequence was obtained from a woman aged 65 to 85 with acute or convalescent COVID-19. The source material was peripheral blood. The chain combines TRBV5-6 with TRBJ2-7, with D tentatively TRBD1 (5 bases). The CDR3 sequence: CASSFGAYEQYF. For the CDR3, the DNA is TGTGCCAGCAGCTTTGGGGCGTACGAGCAGTACTTC.